The 10 T cell receptor beta chains listed next were all sequenced from one sample in a study of blood T cells in healthy people across ages (dated by TCRdb to about 2015). Preparation of the library involved 5' RACE. TCRdb lists the instrument as Illumina HiSeq 2500. A second about 7 to 12 cycle PCR used a sample-barcoded 5' primer and a J-beta primer mix. TCRdb reworked the public reads: Q25 trimming with fastp, MiXCR clone assembly, productive beta chains retained. Entries are consolidated by CDR3 protein sequence, retaining the most common genes and DNA. This sample lists around 1,600,000 distinct CDR3 sequences; under 55% were detected once. Around 4% of the sample is held by the ten biggest clonotypes. The specimen sequenced was blood. The receptor source for this set is a young woman in good health.

V and J are TRBV9 and TRBJ2-3; D is possibly TRBD2 (6 bases). V was trimmed by 6 bases and J by 3 bases, leaving 17 bases between them. There are 15 residues in the CDR3. Germline V gene lookup returns CDR1 SGDLS and CDR2 YYNGEE. Here the CDR3 reads CASTLLTGVTDTQYF. The CDR3, as DNA: TGTGCCAGCACCCTTTTGACGGGGGTTACAGATACGCAGTATTTT. The complete variable domain, with remaining parts taken from reference TRBV9 and TRBJ2-3, reads DSGVTQTPKHLITATGQRVTLRCSPRSGDLSVYWYQQSLDQGLQFLIQYYNGEERAKGNILERFSAQQFPDLHSELNLSSLELGDSALYFCASTLLTGVTDTQYFGPGTRLTVL.

The chain has TRBV20-1 and TRBJ2-7; TRBD2 matches 14 bases. V gave up 7 bases and J gave up 6 bases; unmatched junction bases: 8. From germline, CDR1 is DFQATT and CDR2 SNEGSKA (reference sequence). The CDR3 spans 14 residues. In nucleotides, the CDR3 is TGCAGTGAAGACGGCGGACTAGCGGGAGGCGAGCAGTACTTC. It specifies CSEDGGLAGGEQYF.

The chain has TRBV6-2 or TRBV6-3 and TRBJ2-1, with a tentative D call TRBD2 (6 bases). The end of the DNA aligns better with TRBJ2-7, so the J call may be wrong. The CDR3 consists of 15 residues. From germline, CDR1 is MNHEY and CDR2 SVGEGT. CDR3 protein: CASSSAGSSYNEQYF. CDR3 sequence (DNA): TGTGCCAGCAGTAGCGCGGGGTCCTCCTACAATGAGCAGTACTTC.

This chain joins TRBV7-2 and TRBJ2-5; possibly TRBD1 for D (6 bases). The CDR3 is made up of 15 amino acids. V was cut by 3 bases and J by 2 bases, with 13 bases left in between. The germline gives CDR1 SGHTA, CDR2 FQGNSA. CDR3 nucleotides: TGTGCCAGCAGCTTTGTGGGACAACCACAAGAGACCCAGTACTTC. It yields the protein CASSFVGQPQETQYF.

V and J are TRBV7-2 and TRBJ1-1; no definite D call. Germline V gene data show CDR1 as SGHTA and CDR2 as FQGNSA. V lost 2 bases and J 2 bases, leaving 12 bases between the germline ends. The CDR3 is 15 amino acids. This chain's CDR3 is CASSLMTRSNTEAFF. The CDR3 DNA is TGTGCCAGCAGCTTAATGACCAGGAGTAACACTGAAGCTTTCTTT.

For this clonotype: The junction differs from germline at one of its ends, possibly a read error. The rearrangement uses TRBV27 and TRBJ2-4; tentatively, D is TRBD1 (5 bases). The J call may be faulty, since TRBJ2-7 better matches the DNA end. Germline assignment: CDR1 MNHEY and CDR2 SMNVEV (reference sequence). The CDR3 is made up of 13 amino acids. For the CDR3, the DNA is TGTGCCGGCAGTATTGGGGCAGGGTCCGAGCAGTACTTC. This codes for CAGSIGAGSEQYF.

This clonotype was found a few times. The rearrangement links TRBV20-1 to TRBJ2-7; 11 nucleotides match TRBD2. Germline CDR1 and CDR2: DFQATT and SNEGSKA (reference sequence). V shed 6 bases and J 0 bases; nucleotides not matched to a gene: 10. The CDR3 is made up of 16 amino acids. CDR3 bases: TGCAGTGCAATAGCGGGGGGGCCTTTGAGCTCCTACGAGCAGTACTTC. Translation: CSAIAGGPLSSYEQYF.

This clonotype was counted only a few times. This chain links TRBV12-3 or TRBV12-4 with TRBJ2-1; the D gene is possibly TRBD1 (6 bases). The CDR3 is made up of 16 amino acids. Trimming left V 2 bases short and J 1 base short, with 12 bases between. CDR3 in DNA: TGTGCCAGCAGTTTATATCCCAGGGGTTCCTACAATGAGCAGTTCTTC. It is translated as CASSLYPRGSYNEQFF.

This clonotype was counted between two and nine times. The chain is built from TRBV4-1 and TRBJ2-1; 8 positions agree with TRBD2. CDR1 is MGHRA and CDR2 is YSYEKL in the germline V gene. This CDR3 has 19 amino acids. V was pared by 3 bases and J by 5 bases, with 18 bases of the junction left unmatched. CDR3 sequence: CASSQRPGLALSGNNEQFF. In DNA form, the CDR3 reads TGCGCCAGCAGCCAGCGTCCCGGACTAGCCCTGTCTGGGAACAATGAGCAGTTCTTC.

The rearrangement joins TRBV28 to TRBJ2-4; D not resolved. The CDR3 spans 14 residues. Trimming stripped 10 bases from V and 0 bases from J, with 13 bases between. The germline CDR1 and CDR2 sequences are MDHEN and SYDVKM. The CDR3 spells CATVLRAAKNIQYF. CDR3 nucleotide sequence: TGTGCCACAGTTCTAAGAGCAGCCAAAAACATTCAGTACTTC.